The subject of this entry is one T cell receptor beta chain. Its matching antigen is unknown. A junction boundary mismatches the germline segment, possibly from a read error. These data belong to a study of cytomegalovirus exposure and HLA in healthy donors. Germline values: CDR1 SSHAT, CDR2 FNYEAQ (reference sequence). The length of the CDR3 is 15 residues. Study-wide results and limits: For presence/absence analyses, sequencing depth was assumed to be roughly uniform across donors. Upon later analysis, HLA-associated TCR beta chains proved more clonally expanded than other, equally common chains.

PCR involved 60 Vbeta and 13 Jbeta primers. Sequencing used immunoSEQ multiplex PCR; TCRdb keeps in-frame clones, though not all of them. This table holds approximately 120,000 clones, 70% to 80% found once. The TCR comes from a human donor in good health. The chain couples TRBV7-7 to TRBJ1-4, with 9 bases lining up with TRBD1. Material for sequencing was PBMCs. The CDR3 bases are TGTGCTAGCAGTGCCGGGACAGGGTCTCTCGAAAAACTGTTTTTT. The encoded protein is CASSAGTGSLEKLFF.